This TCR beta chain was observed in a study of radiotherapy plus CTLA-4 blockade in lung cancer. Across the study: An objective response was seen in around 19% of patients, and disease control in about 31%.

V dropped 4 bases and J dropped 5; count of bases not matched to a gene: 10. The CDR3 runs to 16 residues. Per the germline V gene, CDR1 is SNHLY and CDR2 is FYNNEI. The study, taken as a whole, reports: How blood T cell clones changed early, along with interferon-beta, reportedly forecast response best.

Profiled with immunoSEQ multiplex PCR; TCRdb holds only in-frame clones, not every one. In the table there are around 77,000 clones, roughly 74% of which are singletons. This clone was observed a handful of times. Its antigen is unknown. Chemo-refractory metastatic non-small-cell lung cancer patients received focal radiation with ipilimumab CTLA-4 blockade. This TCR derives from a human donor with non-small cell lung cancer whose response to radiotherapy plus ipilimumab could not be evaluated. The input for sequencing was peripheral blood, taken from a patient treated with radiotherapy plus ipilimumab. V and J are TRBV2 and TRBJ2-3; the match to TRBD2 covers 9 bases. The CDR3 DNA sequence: TGTGCCAGCAGTGTTTCGGGCGGGAGGGCCGGAGATACGCAGTATTTT. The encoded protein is CASSVSGGRAGDTQYF.